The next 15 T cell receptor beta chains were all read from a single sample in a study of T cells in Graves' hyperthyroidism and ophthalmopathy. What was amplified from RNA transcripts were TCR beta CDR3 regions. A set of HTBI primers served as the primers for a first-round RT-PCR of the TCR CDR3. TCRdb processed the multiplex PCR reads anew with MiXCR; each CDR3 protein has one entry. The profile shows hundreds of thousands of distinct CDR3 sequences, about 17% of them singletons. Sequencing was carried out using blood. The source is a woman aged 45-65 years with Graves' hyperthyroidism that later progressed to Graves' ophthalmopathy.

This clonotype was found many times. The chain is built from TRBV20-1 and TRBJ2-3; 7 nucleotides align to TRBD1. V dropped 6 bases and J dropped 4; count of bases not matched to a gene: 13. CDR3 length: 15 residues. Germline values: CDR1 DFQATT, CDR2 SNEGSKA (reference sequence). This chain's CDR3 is CSARAPTGNPDTQYF. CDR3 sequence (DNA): TGCAGTGCAAGGGCCCCGACAGGGAATCCAGATACGCAGTATTTT.

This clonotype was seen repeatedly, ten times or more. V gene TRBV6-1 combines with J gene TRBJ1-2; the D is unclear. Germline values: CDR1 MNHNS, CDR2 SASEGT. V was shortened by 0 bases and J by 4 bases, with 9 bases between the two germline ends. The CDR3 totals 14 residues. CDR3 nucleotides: TGTGCCAGCAGTGAAGCAAACGAGATCTATGGCTACACCTTC. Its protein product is CASSEANEIYGYTF.

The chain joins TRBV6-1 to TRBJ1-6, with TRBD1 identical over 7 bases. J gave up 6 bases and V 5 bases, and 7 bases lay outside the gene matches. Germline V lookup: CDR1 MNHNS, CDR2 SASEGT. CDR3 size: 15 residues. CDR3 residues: CASSKDRVVNSPLHF. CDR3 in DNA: TGTGCCAGCAGTAAAGACAGGGTCGTTAATTCACCCCTCCACTTT.

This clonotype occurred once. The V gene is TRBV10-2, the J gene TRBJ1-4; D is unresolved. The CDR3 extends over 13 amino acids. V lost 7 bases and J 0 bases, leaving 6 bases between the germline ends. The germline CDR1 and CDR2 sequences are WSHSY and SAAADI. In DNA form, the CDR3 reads TGCGCCAGCATGGAGGCAACTAATGAAAAACTGTTTTTT. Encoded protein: CASMEATNEKLFF.

The CDR3 sequence: CASRVPWENTGELFF. The CDR3 bases are TGTGCCAGCAGAGTCCCGTGGGAGAACACCGGGGAGCTGTTTTTT. The rearrangement uses TRBV6-1 and TRBJ2-2; D gene uncertain. With 6 bases removed from V and 1 base from J, the gap between germline ends came to 12 bases. The CDR3 runs to 15 residues. Looked up from germline, CDR1 is MNHNS and CDR2 is SASEGT.

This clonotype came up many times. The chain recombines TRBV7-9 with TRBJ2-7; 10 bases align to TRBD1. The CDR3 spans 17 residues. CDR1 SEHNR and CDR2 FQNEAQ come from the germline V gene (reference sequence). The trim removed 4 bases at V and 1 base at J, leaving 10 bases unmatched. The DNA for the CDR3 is TGTGCCAGCAGCTCCTTTGGCGGGACAGGGGCATCCTACGAGCAGTACTTC. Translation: CASSSFGGTGASYEQYF.

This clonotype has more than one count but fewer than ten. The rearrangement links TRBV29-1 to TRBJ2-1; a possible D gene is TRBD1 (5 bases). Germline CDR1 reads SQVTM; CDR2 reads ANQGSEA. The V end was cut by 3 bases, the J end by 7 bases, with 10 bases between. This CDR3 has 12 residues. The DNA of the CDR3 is TGCAGCGTTGAGCCAGGGTCGAATGAGCAGTTCTTC. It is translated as CSVEPGSNEQFF.

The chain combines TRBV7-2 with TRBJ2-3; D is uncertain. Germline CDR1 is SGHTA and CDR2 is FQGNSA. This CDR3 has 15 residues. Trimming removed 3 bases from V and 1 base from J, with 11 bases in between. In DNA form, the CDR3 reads TGTGCCAGCAGCTTCGACATTTTAGGCACAGATACGCAGTATTTT. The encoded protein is CASSFDILGTDTQYF.

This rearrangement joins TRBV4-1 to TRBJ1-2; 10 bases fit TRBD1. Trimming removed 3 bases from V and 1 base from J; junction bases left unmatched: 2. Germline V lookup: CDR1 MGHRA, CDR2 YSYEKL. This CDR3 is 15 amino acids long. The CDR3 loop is CASSQGTGVNYGYTF. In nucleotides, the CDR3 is TGCGCCAGCAGCCAGGGGACAGGGGTTAACTATGGCTACACCTTC.

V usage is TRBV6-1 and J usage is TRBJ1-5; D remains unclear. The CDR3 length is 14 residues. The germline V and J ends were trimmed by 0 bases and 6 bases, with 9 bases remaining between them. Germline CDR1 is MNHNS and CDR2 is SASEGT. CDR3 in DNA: TGTGCCAGCAGTGAAGCGGTGGGCAGTCAGCCCCAGCATTTT. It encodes CASSEAVGSQPQHF.

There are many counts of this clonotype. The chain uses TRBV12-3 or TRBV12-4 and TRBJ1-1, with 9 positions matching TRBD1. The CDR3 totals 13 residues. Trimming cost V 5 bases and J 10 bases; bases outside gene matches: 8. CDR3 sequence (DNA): TGTGCCAGCAGTCCCGGGACAGGGTTCGGAGCTTTCTTT. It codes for CASSPGTGFGAFF.

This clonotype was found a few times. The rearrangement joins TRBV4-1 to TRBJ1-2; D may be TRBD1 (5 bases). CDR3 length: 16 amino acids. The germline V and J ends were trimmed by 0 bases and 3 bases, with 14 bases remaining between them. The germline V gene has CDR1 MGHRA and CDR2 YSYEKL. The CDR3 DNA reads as TGCGCCAGCAGCCAAGATTTGAAGGGGAGCGACTATGGCTACACCTTC. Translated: CASSQDLKGSDYGYTF.

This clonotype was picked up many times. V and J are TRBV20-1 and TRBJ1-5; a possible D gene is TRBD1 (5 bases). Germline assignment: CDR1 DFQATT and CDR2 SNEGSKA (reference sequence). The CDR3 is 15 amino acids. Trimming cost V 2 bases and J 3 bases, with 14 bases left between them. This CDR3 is CSARSRQGANQPQHF. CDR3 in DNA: TGCAGTGCTAGAAGCCGCCAGGGCGCCAATCAGCCCCAGCATTTT.

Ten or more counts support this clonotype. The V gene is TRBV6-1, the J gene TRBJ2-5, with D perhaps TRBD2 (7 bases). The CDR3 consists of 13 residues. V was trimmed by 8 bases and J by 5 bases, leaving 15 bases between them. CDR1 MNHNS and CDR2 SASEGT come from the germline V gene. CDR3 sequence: CASRTGGAETQYF. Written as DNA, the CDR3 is TGTGCCAGCCGGACGGGGGGCGCGGAGACCCAGTACTTC.

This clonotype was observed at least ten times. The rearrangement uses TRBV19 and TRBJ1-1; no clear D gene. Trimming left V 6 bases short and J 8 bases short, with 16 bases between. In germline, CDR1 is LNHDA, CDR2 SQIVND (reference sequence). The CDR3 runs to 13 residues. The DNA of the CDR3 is TGTGCCAGTAGATCGGCTGGTTGGGAAGAAGCTTTCTTT. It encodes CASRSAGWEEAFF.